The clone carrying this T cell receptor beta chain came up many times. Its antigen is unknown. The data derive from a study of T-cell memory formation after mild COVID-19. Study outcomes and limitations: Clones contracting across day 15 to 85 had a balanced CD4/CD8 profile; later expanding clones leaned CD4+. Day 37-peaking second-wave clones had unconfirmed SARS-CoV-2 specificity.

In germline, CDR1 is SGHVS, CDR2 FNYEAQ. V was pared by 2 bases and J by 4 bases, with 15 bases between. This CDR3 is 16 amino acids long. TCRdb analysed the 5' RACE reads with MiXCR anew, one entry per CDR3 protein. The sample has about 15,000 distinct CDR3 sequences, around 25% seen once. The sequenced sample was PBMCs or a T cell subset sorted from them (not recorded which). V is TRBV7-6 and J is TRBJ2-1, with D perhaps TRBD2 (7 bases). This TCR was sampled from a man younger than 35 who had mild COVID-19 (a few samples of this study predate the infection). Cell type and time point are not known. The CDR3 coding sequence is TGTGCCAGCAGCTTATTGTGGGGGGGCACATACAATGAGCAGTTCTTC. It codes for CASSLLWGGTYNEQFF.